A single sample gave rise to the 9 T cell receptor beta chains below, sequenced in a study of molecular identifiers for immune sequencing clone quantification (dated by TCRdb to the late 2010s). Library preparation used PCR. TCRdb records Illumina HiSeq 4000 as the sequencer. TCRdb handled the public reads itself, with Q25 trimming in fastp and clone calling in MiXCR, and kept productive beta chains. Records with the same CDR3 protein are collapsed into one entry carrying the most frequent genes and DNA. For this sample the table gives about 63,000 distinct CDR3 sequences, of which over 15% were detected only once. About 1.3% of the sample is held by the ten biggest clonotypes. Sequenced sample: naive CD8+ T cells from blood, with Jurkat cell RNA spiked in. Explained via the paper, the cell subset or site label denotes: FACS-sorted CD8+CD4-CCR7+CD45RA+ naive T cells. The source of these receptors is a human donor in good health. Some libraries in this study had Jurkat cell RNA spiked in.

The V gene is TRBV7-9, the J gene TRBJ2-1; D may be TRBD1 or TRBD2 (5 bases each). The CDR3 runs 16 residues. Trimming pared 5 bases from V and 3 bases from J, leaving 17 bases between. Germline values: CDR1 SEHNR, CDR2 FQNEAQ (reference sequence). The CDR3 protein is CASSPRGYEGYNEQFF. The DNA of the CDR3 is TGTGCCAGCAGCCCTAGGGGATATGAGGGCTACAATGAGCAGTTCTTC. Full variable domain (remainder filled in from reference TRBV7-9 and TRBJ2-1): DTGVSQNPRHKITKRGQNVTFRCDPISEHNRLYWYRQTLGQGPEFLTYFQNEAQLEKSRLLSDRFSAERPKGSFSTLEIQRTEQGDSAMYLCASSPRGYEGYNEQFFGPGTRLTVL.

This clonotype was seen many times. The rearrangement uses TRBV3-1 and TRBJ2-1; D is ambiguous. CDR3 length: 15 amino acids. CDR1 LGHDT and CDR2 YNNKEL come from the germline V gene (reference sequence). Trimming left V 0 bases short and J 6 bases short, with 12 bases between. The CDR3 loop reads CASSQDEPRPNEQFF. The CDR3 DNA follows: TGTGCCAGCAGCCAAGATGAGCCTAGACCCAATGAGCAGTTCTTC.

The chain employs TRBV12-3 or TRBV12-4 and TRBJ1-2; 9 bases map to TRBD1. V shed 6 bases, J shed 5 bases, and the junction held 7 bases outside the gene matches. The CDR3 spans 14 residues. CDR3 protein: CASSRDRDRYGYTF. For the CDR3, the DNA is TGTGCCAGCAGCAGGGACAGGGATCGGTATGGCTACACCTTC.

In regard to this clonotype: A much larger clone sits a single nucleotide away, making a read error possible. The rearrangement joins TRBV9 to TRBJ2-2, with 7 bases fitting TRBD1. CDR3 length: 13 residues. V was pared by 3 bases and J by 7 bases, with 3 bases of the junction left unmatched. The V gene's germline CDR1 is SGDLS and CDR2 YYNGEE. CDR3: CASSEGTVGELFF. The CDR3 coding sequence is TGTGCCAGCAGCGAGGGGACAGTCGGGGAGCTGTTTTTT.

This clonotype was recorded many times. The rearrangement joins TRBV6-2 or TRBV6-3 to TRBJ1-5; D is unclear. The CDR3 spans 17 residues. Per germline, CDR1 MNHEY and CDR2 SVGEGT. Trimming left V 6 bases short and J 2 bases short, with 20 bases between. DNA of the CDR3: TGTGCCAGCAGCCCCACGAGGTTCGAAGTTGGCAATCAGCCCCAGCATTTT. This encodes CASSPTRFEVGNQPQHF.

A few counts support this clonotype. The chain links TRBV27 to TRBJ1-4; D gene unclear. Trimming stripped 3 bases from V and 4 bases from J, with 9 bases between. CDR3 length equals 14 residues. Germline V gene sequence: CDR1 MNHEY, CDR2 SMNVEV (reference sequence). The CDR3 is CASSLHGNNEKLFF. CDR3 nucleotide sequence: TGTGCCAGCAGTTTGCACGGCAATAATGAAAAACTGTTTTTT.

This clonotype was detected ten times or more. The V gene is TRBV27, the J gene TRBJ2-7; the D is unclear. Trimming shortened V by 3 bases and J by 0 bases, and 12 bases separated the two germline ends. The germline V gene has CDR1 MNHEY and CDR2 SMNVEV (reference sequence). The CDR3 totals 15 residues. The chain's CDR3 is CASSFGPSSSYEQYF. The DNA for the CDR3 is TGTGCCAGCAGTTTCGGACCGTCAAGCTCCTACGAGCAGTACTTC.

The genes are TRBV27 and TRBJ2-1; D is uncertain. V lost 2 bases, J lost 4 bases, and 6 bases lay in between. The CDR3 has 13 residues. The V gene's germline CDR1 is MNHEY and CDR2 SMNVEV (reference sequence). The CDR3 here is CASSLAVYNEQFF. Here the CDR3 DNA reads TGTGCCAGCAGTTTAGCCGTATACAATGAGCAGTTCTTC.

In this sample, this clonotype turned up many times. The chain carries TRBV6-1 and TRBJ1-1, with D maybe TRBD1 (5 bases). This CDR3 has 15 amino acids. V lost 6 bases and J lost 4, with 18 bases in between. From germline, CDR1 is MNHNS and CDR2 SASEGT. CDR3 coding DNA: TGTGCCAGCAGCAAAAACGTAGGGGATTCCACTGAAGCTTTCTTT. Translation gives CASSKNVGDSTEAFF.